The following is a T cell receptor beta chain sequence with its context. Its antigen has not been determined. Base qualities are not at hand, and no much larger clone is one base apart. The sample is drawn from a study of shared clonotypes between healthy human individuals (dated by TCRdb to the early 2020s). Broadly, across the study: A few men and a couple of women, aged 18 to 49 years, made up the cohort. Different laboratories and diverse techniques were used to prepare libraries and sequence TCR repertoires, to increase sequencing depth and limit assay-specific biases. To estimate repertoire size and how much clonotype sharing occurs between individuals, the study deeply sequenced the blood TCR repertoires of roughly 5 healthy adults. For each donor, three plates each were used for CD4 naive and CD4 memory, two plates were used for CD8 naive, and one plate was used for CD8 memory. Between about 0.8 and 9.5 billion PBMCs per donor were obtained by leukapheresis. What the study reported, not specific to this receptor: Based on pairwise subsampling, the degree of clonotype sharing among donors was expected to be affected by sequencing depth. Estimated clonotype richness was generally larger for naive than for memory subsets. The small number of donors limited the genetic and exposure-history diversity represented. Around 5% of naive CD4, 3% to 4% of naive CD8, roughly 2.4% of memory CD4, and approximately 0.39% of memory CD8 clonotypes were shared across a few donors. Compared with non-shared clonotypes, the clonotypes found in all four sorted-subset donors had higher generation probabilities. Incomplete sequencing was indicated by rarefaction of sorted-subset datasets, despite the large sequencing depth. Only blood was sampled, and tissue TCR repertoires likely differ from those in blood.

Using the deep immunoSEQ assay, TCR CDR3 regions were amplified from genomic DNA by multiplex PCR. Extracted genomic DNA from each cell subset was distributed evenly across all wells of several immunoSEQ 96-well plates, and each plate was treated as a replicate. For sorted subsets, each replicate PCR was loaded with 200 ng genomic DNA, equivalent to 25,000 to 35,000 T cell genomes. Purified libraries were measured with a Qubit 3.0 fluorometer, size-checked on a Bioanalyzer 2100, and measured again with the KAPA Library Quantification kit. A separate single-read 150-cycle Illumina NextSeq 550 flow cell was used to sequence each immunoSEQ 96-well plate. Regarding the original processing steps: Because the immunoSEQ output held only junctional sequences and lacked quality scores, the filtering could not match the filtering applied to full-length reads. Sequences were annotated with PyIR, a Python wrapper for IgBLAST v1.9, using IMGT germline references to assign V/J genes and CDR3. Reads with weak V/J assignments (E-value above 1e-6), missing CDR3, stop codons, out-of-frame junctions, or ambiguous translated residues were removed. V3J clonotypes were defined as sequences sharing an identical inferred V gene, J gene, and CDR3 amino acid sequence. Percentage overlap between repertoires was calculated by dividing the number of shared unique clonotypes by the size of the smaller repertoire. Repertoire richness was assessed with RTK rarefaction, the Chao1 estimator, and Recon v2.1 estimates of unobserved clonotypes. Generation probabilities for all TCRbeta clonotypes obtained by the gDNA method from a handful of donors were computed using OLGA. Sourced from immuneACCESS, this table was stored by TCRdb with only in-frame sequences that have V and J called. A share of the clones is absent; for the studies checked, an unresolved V gene accounts for under half, and the remainder has no known explanation. That table is the source of V, J and clone size, and D and trimming were worked out from the DNA. The sample table contains around 1.4 million clones; only one count was recorded for 98% to 99% of them. Around 0.33% of the sample comes from the top ten.

Donors were healthy HIV-negative adults with no recently reported acute infections or vaccinations. Every donor was a Caucasian adult living in Nashville, Tennessee, USA. CD4+ T cells were enriched through magnetic negative selection, after which naive cells were positively selected on CD45RA and the remaining negative fraction served as the memory subset. Blood was obtained by leukapheresis, after which PBMCs were separated by Ficoll-Histopaque density gradient centrifugation and cryopreserved in liquid nitrogen vapor phase. Purity and quantity of every magnetically sorted T cell population were checked by analytical flow cytometry. Genomic DNA was isolated from every sorted fraction and measured by UV absorbance on a Nanodrop 2000c. V loses 0 bases, J loses 9 bases, and the germline ends lie 15 bases apart. Including the terminal cysteine and phenylalanine, the CDR3 comprises 15 residues. Of the read, only the CDR3 DNA is kept; its 45 bases are in frame from base 1. From the germline V gene (reference sequence), CDR1 is PRHDT and CDR2 is FYEKMQ.

Sequences were obtained from naive CD4+ T cells sorted from blood. What the cell subset or site label conveys for this sample: CD45RA+ positively selected. This receptor chain uses TRBV13 and TRBJ2-4, with the identity of the D gene unclear. The TCR sequence derives from a man younger than 40 in good health. The nucleotides read TGTGCCAGCAGCTTAGGCGGGCGAAATTTTGGCATTCAGTACTTC. This translates into CASSLGGRNFGIQYF.